This note documents a single T cell receptor (beta chain) sequence. The record originates from a study of blood T cell repertoires in COVID-19. Assay: immunoSEQ multiplex PCR; the TCRdb copy retains only in-frame clones and omits some. The table lists under 300,000 clones, roughly 88% of them singletons. Trimming shortened V by 4 bases and J by 5 bases, and 20 bases separated the two germline ends. The germline CDR1 and CDR2 sequences are MNHEY and SMNVEV (reference sequence). This CDR3 is built from 16 residues. Sequencing used PBMCs or T cells enriched from blood (not recorded which). This chain connects TRBV27 to TRBJ2-5; perhaps TRBD1 as D (6 bases). The receptor's source is a woman between 40 and 55 years old with acute COVID-19. The CDR3 nucleotides are TGTGCCAGCAGTTCGACGATACAGGGTGCCCGGGAGACCCAGTACTTC. Protein: CASSSTIQGARETQYF.